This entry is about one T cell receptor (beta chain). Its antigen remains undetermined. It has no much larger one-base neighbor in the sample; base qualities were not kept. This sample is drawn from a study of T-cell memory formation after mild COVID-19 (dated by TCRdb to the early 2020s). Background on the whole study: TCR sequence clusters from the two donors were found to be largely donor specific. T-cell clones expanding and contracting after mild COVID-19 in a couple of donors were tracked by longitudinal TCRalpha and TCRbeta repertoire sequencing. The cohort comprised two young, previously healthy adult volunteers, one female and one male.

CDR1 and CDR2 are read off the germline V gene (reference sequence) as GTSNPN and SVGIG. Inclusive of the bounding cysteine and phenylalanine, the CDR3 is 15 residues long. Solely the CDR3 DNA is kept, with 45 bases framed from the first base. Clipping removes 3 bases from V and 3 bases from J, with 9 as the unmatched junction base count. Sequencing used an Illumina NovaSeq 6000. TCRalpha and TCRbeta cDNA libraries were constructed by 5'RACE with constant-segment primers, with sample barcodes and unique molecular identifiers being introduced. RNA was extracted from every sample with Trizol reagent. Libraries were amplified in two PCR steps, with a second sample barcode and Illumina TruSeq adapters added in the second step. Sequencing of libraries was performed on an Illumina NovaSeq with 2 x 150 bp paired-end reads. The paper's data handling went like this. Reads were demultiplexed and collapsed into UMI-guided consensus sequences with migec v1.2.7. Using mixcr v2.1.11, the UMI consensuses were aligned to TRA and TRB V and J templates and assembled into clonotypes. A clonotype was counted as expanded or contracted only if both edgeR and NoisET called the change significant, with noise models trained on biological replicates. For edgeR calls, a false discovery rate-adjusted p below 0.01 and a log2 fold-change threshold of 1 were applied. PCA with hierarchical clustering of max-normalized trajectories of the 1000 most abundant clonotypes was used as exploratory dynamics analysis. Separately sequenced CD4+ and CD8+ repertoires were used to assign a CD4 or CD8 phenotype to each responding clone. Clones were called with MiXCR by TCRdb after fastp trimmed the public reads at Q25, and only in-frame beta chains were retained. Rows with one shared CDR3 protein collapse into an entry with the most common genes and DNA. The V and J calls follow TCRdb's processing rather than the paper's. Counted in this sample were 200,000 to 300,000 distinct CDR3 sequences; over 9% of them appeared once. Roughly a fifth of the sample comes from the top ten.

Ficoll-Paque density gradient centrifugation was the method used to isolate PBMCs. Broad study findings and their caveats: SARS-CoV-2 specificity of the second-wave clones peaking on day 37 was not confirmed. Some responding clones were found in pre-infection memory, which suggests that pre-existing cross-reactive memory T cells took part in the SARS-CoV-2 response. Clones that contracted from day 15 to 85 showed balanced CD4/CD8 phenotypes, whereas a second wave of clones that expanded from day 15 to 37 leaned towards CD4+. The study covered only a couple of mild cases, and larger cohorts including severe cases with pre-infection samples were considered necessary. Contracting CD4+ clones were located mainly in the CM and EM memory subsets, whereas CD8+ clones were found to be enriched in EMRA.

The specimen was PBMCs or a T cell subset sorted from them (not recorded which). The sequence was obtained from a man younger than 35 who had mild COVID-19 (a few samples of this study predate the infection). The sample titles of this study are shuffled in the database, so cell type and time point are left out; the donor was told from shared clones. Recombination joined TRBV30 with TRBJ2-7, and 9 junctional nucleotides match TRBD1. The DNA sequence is TGTGCCTGGAGAGCTCCGGGACAGGGTGTCTACGAGCAGTACTTC. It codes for CAWRAPGQGVYEQYF.